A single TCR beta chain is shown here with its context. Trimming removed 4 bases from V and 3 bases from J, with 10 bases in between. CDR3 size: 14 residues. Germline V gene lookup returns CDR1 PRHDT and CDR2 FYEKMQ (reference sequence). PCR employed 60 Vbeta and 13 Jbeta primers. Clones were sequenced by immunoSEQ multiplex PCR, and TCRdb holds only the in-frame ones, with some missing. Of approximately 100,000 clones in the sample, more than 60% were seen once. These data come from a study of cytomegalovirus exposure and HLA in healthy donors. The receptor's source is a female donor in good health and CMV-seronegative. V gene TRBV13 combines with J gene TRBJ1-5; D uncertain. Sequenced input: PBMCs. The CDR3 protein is CASSSRRDNQPQHF. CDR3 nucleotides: TGTGCCAGCAGCTCCCGACGGGACAATCAGCCCCAGCATTTT.